The 32 T cell receptor beta chains listed next were all sequenced from one sample in a study of monozygotic twins with inflammatory bowel disease. TCRdb re-called the 5' RACE reads; every CDR3 protein appears as one record, without DNA. The sample table includes about 200,000 distinct CDR3 sequences. Sequenced input: blood. These receptors were taken from a human donor with ulcerative colitis or Crohn's disease, or a healthy co-twin of an affected twin (not recorded which).

V and J are TRBV15 and TRBJ1-1; TCRdb proposes TRBD1, but this gene call is untestable without DNA. CDR3 length: 14 amino acids. Germline V gives CDR1 LNHNV, CDR2 YYDKDF (reference sequence). The chain's CDR3 is CATSWGGGHTEAFF. The full variable domain, in which reference TRBV15 and TRBJ1-1 provide the parts outside the CDR3, is DAMVIQNPRYQVTQFGKPVTLSCSQTLNHNVMYWYQQKSSQAPKLLFHYYDKDFNNEADTPDNFQSRRPNTSFCFLDIRSPGLGDTAMYLCATSWGGGHTEAFFGQGTRLTVV.

This chain links TRBV7-2 with TRBJ1-2. The CDR3 loop spans 14 amino acids. Germline CDR1 is SGHTA and CDR2 is FQGNSA. CDR3 region: CASSVVGQTPVYTF. The full variable domain, rest sourced from reference TRBV7-2 and TRBJ1-2, is GAGVSQSPSNKVTEKGKDVELRCDPISGHTALYWYRQSLGQGLEFLIYFQGNSAPDKSGLPSDRFSAERTGGSVSTLTIQRTQQEDSAVYLCASSVVGQTPVYTFGSGTRLTVV.

The rearrangement uses TRBV12-3 or TRBV12-4 and TRBJ2-7. This CDR3 has 13 residues. CDR3 region: CASSRGTPYEQYF.

The chain has TRBV20-1 and TRBJ1-2. Germline loops: CDR1 DFQATT, CDR2 SNEGSKA (reference sequence). The CDR3 runs 12 residues. CDR3 region: CSASPLSGSYTF.

This rearrangement joins TRBV27 to TRBJ2-7. The CDR3 consists of 13 residues. The germline gives CDR1 MNHEY, CDR2 SMNVEV (reference sequence). CDR3: CASSWLGGYEQYF.

The CDR3 reads CASSLGLASDTQYF. The V and J genes are TRBV7-3 and TRBJ2-3. Germline V gene sequence: CDR1 SGHTA, CDR2 FQGTGA. The CDR3 extends over 14 amino acids.

The gene calls are TRBV5-1 and TRBJ1-1. CDR3 length: 14 residues. Germline V gene sequence: CDR1 SGHRS, CDR2 YFSETQ. CDR3 sequence: CASSQTWGNTEAFF.

V usage is TRBV5-5 and J usage is TRBJ2-2; TCRdb's assignment of TRBD2 cannot be checked, as there is no DNA. The CDR3 loop spans 16 amino acids. The germline V gene encodes CDR1 SGHKS and CDR2 YYEKEE (reference sequence). The CDR3 loop reads CASSRGREGRTGELFF.

The chain recombines TRBV7-2 with TRBJ1-2; there is no DNA to check the TCRdb D call of TRBD1. Per the germline V gene, CDR1 is SGHTA and CDR2 is FQGNSA. The length of the CDR3 is 15 residues. This chain's CDR3 is CASSPGQGPAYGYTF.

The rearrangement uses TRBV15 and TRBJ2-1. Germline CDR1 is LNHNV and CDR2 is YYDKDF (reference sequence). This CDR3 region has 12 residues. The CDR3 spells CATSRVGDEQFF.

The rearrangement links TRBV4-1 to TRBJ2-7; TCRdb calls TRBD1, which cannot be checked without DNA. Looked up from germline, CDR1 is MGHRA and CDR2 is YSYEKL. This CDR3 has 16 amino acids. CDR3 region: CASSQGLSDTPYEQYF.

The V gene is TRBV7-2, the J gene TRBJ1-6; TCRdb indicates TRBD1, and absent DNA this call remains unverified. Germline-derived CDR1 and CDR2 are SGHTA and FQGNSA. The CDR3 sequence is 15 residues long. The CDR3 reads CASRPPGQSNSPLHF.

CDR3 loop: CASSWKFRGIQYF. This sequence joins TRBV6-5 and TRBJ2-4. The CDR3 runs to 13 residues. CDR1 is MNHEY and CDR2 is SVGAGI in the germline V gene.

V usage is TRBV10-3 and J usage is TRBJ2-1. The germline gives CDR1 ENHRY, CDR2 SYGVKD. CDR3 length: 13 amino acids. The CDR3 spells CAIGRSSYNEQFF.

The chain recombines TRBV18 with TRBJ1-1; absent DNA, TCRdb's TRBD1 call cannot be checked. Germline CDR1 KGHSH, CDR2 LQKENI. The CDR3 is 14 amino acids. CDR3 amino acids: CASSPEGGNTEAFF.

The chain recombines TRBV24-1 with TRBJ2-1; as DNA is missing, the TRBD2 call by TCRdb cannot be tested. CDR1 is KGHDR, CDR2 SFDVKD, per germline. The CDR3 extends over 15 amino acids. The CDR3 reads CATSDAGLAMDEQFF.

The V call is TRBV9, the J call TRBJ2-2; TCRdb's D call of TRBD2 is untestable without DNA. The germline V gene has CDR1 SGDLS and CDR2 YYNGEE. The CDR3 sequence is 18 residues long. The CDR3 sequence is CASSVGRGTSGYTGELFF.

The genes are TRBV11-2 and TRBJ2-6; TCRdb reports TRBD2, a call that lacks DNA to check it against. The V gene's germline CDR1 is SGHAT and CDR2 FQNNGV. This CDR3 contains 18 residues. This chain's CDR3 is CASSSRLAGGVGANVLTF.

The chain has TRBV14 and TRBJ2-3; TCRdb returns TRBD2, unconfirmable since there is no DNA. The CDR3 is 16 residues long. The germline CDR1 and CDR2 sequences are SGHDN and FVKESK. CDR3 region: CASSRYRDYLTDTQYF.

The V gene is TRBV4-1, the J gene TRBJ1-1; TCRdb picks TRBD1, but there is no DNA to check that call. CDR1 is MGHRA, CDR2 YSYEKL, per germline. CDR3 size: 18 residues. The CDR3 is CASSQSTPGQGINTEAFF.

The chain carries TRBV4-2 and TRBJ1-1; the TRBD1 assignment by TCRdb is unverifiable without DNA. Germline CDR1 LGHNA, CDR2 YNFKEQ. The CDR3 is 15 residues long. CDR3 residues: CASSRQDKESVEAFF.

CDR3 region: CAISAGSTGSGANVLTF. V usage is TRBV10-3 and J usage is TRBJ2-6. The CDR3 totals 17 residues. The germline V gene encodes CDR1 ENHRY and CDR2 SYGVKD.

The chain couples TRBV25-1 to TRBJ1-2; TCRdb selects TRBD1, and the lack of DNA leaves this call unchecked. There are 12 residues in the CDR3. CDR1 is MGHDK and CDR2 is SYGVNS in the germline V gene. The CDR3 loop reads CASSESGHGYTF.

The chain is built from TRBV5-1 and TRBJ1-4; the D gene TCRdb calls, TRBD1, cannot be checked with no DNA. The CDR3 runs to 16 residues. CDR1 and CDR2 (germline): SGHRS, YFSETQ. The CDR3 protein is CASSEGTGGGFEKLFF.

This chain uses TRBV28 with TRBJ1-2. This CDR3 spans 17 amino acids. The germline gives CDR1 MDHEN, CDR2 SYDVKM. CDR3 protein: CASSQINAPGTAGHYTF.

This chain connects TRBV12-3 or TRBV12-4 to TRBJ2-7; no DNA is available, so the TRBD1 call from TCRdb remains unchecked. The CDR3 has 14 amino acids. CDR3 residues: CASSSPDRVYEQYF.

The chain uses TRBV19 and TRBJ2-1; the D gene TCRdb calls, TRBD2, cannot be checked with no DNA. There are 15 residues in the CDR3. Germline values: CDR1 LNHDA, CDR2 SQIVND (reference sequence). This chain's CDR3 is CASSRAGGSYNEQFF. Complete variable domain (other parts from reference TRBV19 and TRBJ2-1): DGGITQSPKYLFRKEGQNVTLSCEQNLNHDAMYWYRQDPGQGLRLIYYSQIVNDFQKGDIAEGYSVSREKKESFPLTVTSAQKNPTAFYLCASSRAGGSYNEQFFGPGTRLTVL.

This chain links TRBV27 with TRBJ2-7; with no DNA, the TCRdb D assignment of TRBD1 cannot be verified. The CDR3 covers 18 residues. Germline-derived CDR1 and CDR2 are MNHEY and SMNVEV (reference sequence). This CDR3 reads CASSRYGGGGAFSYEQYF.

V gene TRBV7-3 combines with J gene TRBJ2-1; TCRdb picks TRBD1, but there is no DNA to check that call. CDR3 length: 15 residues. Germline V gene sequence: CDR1 SGHTA, CDR2 FQGTGA. The CDR3: CASGAGPSSYNEQFF.

The chain couples TRBV20-1 to TRBJ2-1. The CDR3 contains 14 residues. Germline V gives CDR1 DFQATT, CDR2 SNEGSKA (reference sequence). The CDR3 loop is CSARQASSYNEQFF.

The V and J genes are TRBV29-1 and TRBJ2-2; TCRdb's assignment of TRBD1 cannot be checked, as there is no DNA. The germline V gene encodes CDR1 SQVTM and CDR2 ANQGSEA. The CDR3 extends over 14 amino acids. The CDR3 reads CSVDGQKNTGELFF.

The chain combines TRBV20-1 with TRBJ2-2; TCRdb's D call, TRBD1, is unchecked because there is no DNA. The germline CDR1 and CDR2 sequences are DFQATT and SNEGSKA (reference sequence). This CDR3 spans 14 amino acids. The CDR3 sequence: CSASGRPNTGELFF.